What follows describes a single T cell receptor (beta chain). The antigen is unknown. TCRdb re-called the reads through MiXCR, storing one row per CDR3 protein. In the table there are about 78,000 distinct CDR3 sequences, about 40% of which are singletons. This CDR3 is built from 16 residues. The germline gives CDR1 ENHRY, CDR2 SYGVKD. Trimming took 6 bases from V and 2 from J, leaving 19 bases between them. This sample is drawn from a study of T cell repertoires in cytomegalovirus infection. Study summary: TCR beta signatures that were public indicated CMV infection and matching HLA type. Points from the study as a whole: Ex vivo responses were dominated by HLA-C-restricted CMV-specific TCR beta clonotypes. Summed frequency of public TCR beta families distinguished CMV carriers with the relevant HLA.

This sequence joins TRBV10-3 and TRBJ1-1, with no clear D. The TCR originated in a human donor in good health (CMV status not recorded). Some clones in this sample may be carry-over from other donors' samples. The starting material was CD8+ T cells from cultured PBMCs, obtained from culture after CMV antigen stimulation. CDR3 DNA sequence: TGTGCCATCAGCGAGAGCCTTAGTGGACTAAACACTGAAGCTTTCTTT. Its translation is CAISESLSGLNTEAFF.